This record concerns one T cell receptor (beta chain) sequence. Antigen unknown. This sample stems from a study of blood T cells in healthy people across ages. The authors ran a second PCR of roughly 6 to 12 cycles using a sample-barcoded 5' primer and a J-beta primer mix. TCRdb reprocessed the 5' RACE reads with MiXCR, giving one entry per CDR3 protein. This table holds roughly 800,000 distinct CDR3 sequences, approximately 25% found once. Study results and caveats: Unsorted PBMCs prevented conclusive naive versus antigen-experienced comparison. Estimated diversity that came from one million T cells was considered an underestimate.

The sample was also reused in another study, on T cells of mothers and their children.

The receptor was isolated from a boy between 10 and 17 years old in good health. Sequences were obtained from blood.

The CDR3 loop is CASSLERTSYEQYF. In nucleotides, the CDR3 is TGTGCCAGCAGTTTAGAACGGACCTCCTACGAGCAGTACTTC. The V call is TRBV12-3 or TRBV12-4, the J call TRBJ2-7; D unresolved. V gave up 1 base and J gave up 0 bases, with 7 bases separating them. CDR3 length equals 14 residues.